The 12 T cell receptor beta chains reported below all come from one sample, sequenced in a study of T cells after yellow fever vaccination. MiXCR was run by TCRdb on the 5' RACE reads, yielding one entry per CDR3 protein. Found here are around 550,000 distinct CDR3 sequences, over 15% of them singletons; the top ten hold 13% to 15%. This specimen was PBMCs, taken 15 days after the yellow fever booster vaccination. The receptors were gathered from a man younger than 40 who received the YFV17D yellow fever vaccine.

The CDR3, as DNA: TGTGCCAGCAGCTTGGGAAACAGAGGCATAGCGGGTTACCAAGAGACCCAGTACTTC. Encoded protein: CASSLGNRGIAGYQETQYF. This chain joins TRBV11-2 and TRBJ2-5; 7 bases fit TRBD2. V shed 3 bases and J 0 bases; nucleotides not matched to a gene: 16. The CDR3 spans 19 residues. Looked up from germline, CDR1 is SGHAT and CDR2 is FQNNGV.

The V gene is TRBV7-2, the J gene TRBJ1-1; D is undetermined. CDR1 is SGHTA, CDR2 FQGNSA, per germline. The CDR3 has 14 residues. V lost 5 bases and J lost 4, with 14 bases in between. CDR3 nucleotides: TGTGCCAGCAGCCCAGACTCGTCAAGCACTGAAGCTTTCTTT. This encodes CASSPDSSSTEAFF.

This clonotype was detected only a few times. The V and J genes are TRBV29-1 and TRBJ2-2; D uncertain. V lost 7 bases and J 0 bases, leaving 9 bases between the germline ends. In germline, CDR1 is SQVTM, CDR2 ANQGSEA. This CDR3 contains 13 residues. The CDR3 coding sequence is TGCAGCGGTGATACAGCGAACACCGGGGAGCTGTTTTTT. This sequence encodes CSGDTANTGELFF.

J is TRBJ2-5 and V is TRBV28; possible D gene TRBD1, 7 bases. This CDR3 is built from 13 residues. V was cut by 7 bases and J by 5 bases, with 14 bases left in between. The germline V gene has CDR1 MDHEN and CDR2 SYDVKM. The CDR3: CASNPGGMETQYF. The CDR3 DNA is TGTGCCAGCAATCCAGGGGGGATGGAGACCCAGTACTTC.

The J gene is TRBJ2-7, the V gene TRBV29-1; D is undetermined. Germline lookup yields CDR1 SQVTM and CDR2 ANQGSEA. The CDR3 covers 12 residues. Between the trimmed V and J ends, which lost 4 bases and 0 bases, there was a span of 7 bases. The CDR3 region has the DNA TGCAGCGTTGTAGGTTTCTCCTACGAGCAGTACTTC. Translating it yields CSVVGFSYEQYF.

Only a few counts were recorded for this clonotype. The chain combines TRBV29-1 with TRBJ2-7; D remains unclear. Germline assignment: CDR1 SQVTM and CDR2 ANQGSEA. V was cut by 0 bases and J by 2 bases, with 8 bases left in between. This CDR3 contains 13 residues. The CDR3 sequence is CSVEDPPTYEQYF. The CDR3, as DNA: TGCAGCGTTGAAGATCCGCCCACCTACGAGCAGTACTTC.

CDR3 loop: CSAKAPGQGTDTQYF. The CDR3 DNA is TGCAGTGCAAAGGCGCCGGGACAGGGCACAGATACGCAGTATTTT. The chain couples TRBV20-1 to TRBJ2-3; 8 bases line up with TRBD1. The junction had 9 bases not matched to a gene; V was cut back by 6 bases and J by 1 base. The CDR3 spans 15 residues. The V gene's germline CDR1 is DFQATT and CDR2 SNEGSKA (reference sequence).

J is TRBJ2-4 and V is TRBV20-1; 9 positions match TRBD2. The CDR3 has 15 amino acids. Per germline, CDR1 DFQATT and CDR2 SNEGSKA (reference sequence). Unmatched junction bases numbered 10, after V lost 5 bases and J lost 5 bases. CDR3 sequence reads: CSAPTGTSRQNIQYF. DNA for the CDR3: TGCAGTGCTCCGACCGGGACTAGCAGACAAAACATTCAGTACTTC.

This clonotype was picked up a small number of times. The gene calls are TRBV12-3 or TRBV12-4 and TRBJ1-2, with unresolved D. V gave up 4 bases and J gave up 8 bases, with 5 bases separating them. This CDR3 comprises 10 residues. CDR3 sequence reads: CASSSGGYTF. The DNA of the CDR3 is TGTGCCAGCAGTTCCGGAGGCTACACCTTC.

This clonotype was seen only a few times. The CDR3 DNA is TGCGCCAGCAGCTTAGACCCCAACGGAGGCCTCCACTTT. Its protein product is CASSLDPNGGLHF. This chain joins TRBV5-1 and TRBJ1-6; D gene unclear. The germline V and J ends were trimmed by 2 bases and 15 bases, with 15 bases remaining between them. CDR1 SGHRS and CDR2 YFSETQ come from the germline V gene. This CDR3 has 13 residues.

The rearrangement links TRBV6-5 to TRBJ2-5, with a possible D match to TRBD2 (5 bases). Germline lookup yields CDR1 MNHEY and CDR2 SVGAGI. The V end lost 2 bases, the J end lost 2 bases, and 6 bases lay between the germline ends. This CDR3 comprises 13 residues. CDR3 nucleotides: TGTGCCAGCAGTTACAGAGGGCAAGAGACCCAGTACTTC. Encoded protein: CASSYRGQETQYF.

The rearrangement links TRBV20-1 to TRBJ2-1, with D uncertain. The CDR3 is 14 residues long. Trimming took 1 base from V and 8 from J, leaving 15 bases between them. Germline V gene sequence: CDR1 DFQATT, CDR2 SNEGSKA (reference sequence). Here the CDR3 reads CSARGFGRGDEQFF. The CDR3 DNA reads TGCAGTGCTAGAGGGTTCGGGCGCGGCGATGAGCAGTTCTTC.